The 7 T cell receptor beta chains reported below all come from one sample, sequenced in a study of control samples from healthy donors and cancer patients. The assay was immunoSEQ multiplex PCR, and TCRdb's table has in-frame clones only and misses some. Of roughly 120,000 clones listed, more than 85% are singletons. Sequencing input: blood. The receptors here all came from a woman aged 45-65 years in good health.

V usage is TRBV9 and J usage is TRBJ2-4; the match to TRBD1 covers 8 bases. Germline lookup yields CDR1 SGDLS and CDR2 YYNGEE. The CDR3 loop spans 13 amino acids. V lost 3 bases and J lost 8; bases outside the gene matches: 4. CDR3 sequence reads: CASSATGDDIQYF. The CDR3 DNA follows: TGTGCCAGCAGCGCGACAGGGGATGACATTCAGTACTTC.

This chain joins TRBV7-9 and TRBJ2-5; a possible D gene is TRBD1 (5 bases). V lost 5 bases to trimming and J lost 2 bases, with 18 bases between them. The germline V gene encodes CDR1 SEHNR and CDR2 FQNEAQ (reference sequence). CDR3 length: 16 residues. This CDR3 reads CASSLQGAAGQETQYF. The CDR3 nucleotides read TGTGCCAGCAGCCTGCAGGGTGCAGCCGGGCAAGAGACCCAGTACTTC.

CDR3 DNA sequence: TGTGCCAGCAGCTTGAACCGGGACAGGGGTGAAGCTTTCTTT. This gives the protein CASSLNRDRGEAFF. The rearrangement uses TRBV5-4 and TRBJ1-1; 10 nucleotides align to TRBD1. Germline lookup yields CDR1 SGHNT and CDR2 YYREEE (reference sequence). The CDR3 has 14 amino acids. Unmatched junction bases numbered 4, after V lost 1 base and J lost 7 bases.

This chain joins TRBV19 and TRBJ2-2; 7 nucleotides align to TRBD1. The CDR3 sequence is 14 residues long. Looked up from germline, CDR1 is LNHDA and CDR2 is SQIVND (reference sequence). V gave up 8 bases and J gave up 2 bases; unmatched junction bases: 5. CDR3 sequence reads: CASDRELNTGELFF. In DNA, the CDR3 is TGTGCCAGTGACAGGGAACTTAACACCGGGGAGCTGTTTTTT.

J is TRBJ2-3 and V is TRBV2, with D unclear. Looked up from germline, CDR1 is SNHLY and CDR2 is FYNNEI. The CDR3 has 11 amino acids. V shed 10 bases and J shed 1 base, with 6 bases lying between them. The CDR3 protein is CATSRTDTQYF. DNA for the CDR3: TGTGCCACGAGCCGCACAGATACGCAGTATTTT.

The rearrangement joins TRBV29-1 to TRBJ1-2; D gene unclear. Trimming shortened V by 6 bases and J by 8 bases, and 19 bases separated the two germline ends. CDR1 is SQVTM, CDR2 ANQGSEA, per germline. This CDR3 has 13 residues. CDR3 DNA: TGCAGCGTGGGGAAACGGCTGGAAGGGGGCTACACCTTC. This codes for CSVGKRLEGGYTF.

This chain links TRBV15 with TRBJ2-1; tentative D call: TRBD1 (6 bases). The germline CDR1 and CDR2 sequences are LNHNV and YYDKDF (reference sequence). The CDR3 extends over 13 amino acids. With 8 bases removed from V and 12 bases from J, the gap between germline ends came to 20 bases. In DNA, the CDR3 is TGTGCCACCCGTCAGGGGAAGGAAAATCGGCAGTTCTTC. Translated: CATRQGKENRQFF.